The text below deals with one TCR beta chain. Original processing notes: Estimated nucleated cell counts came from reference gene primer amplification. The protocol was immunoSEQ multiplex PCR, while the TCRdb copy is restricted to in-frame clones and leaves out a portion. V, J and clone size derive from that table, while D and trimming were established from the DNA sequence. The sample has some 11,000 clones; around 90% are singletons. Germline assignment: CDR1 SQVTM and CDR2 ANQGSEA. V shed 3 bases and J shed 6 bases, with 16 bases lying between them. This CDR3 spans 14 amino acids. The data were taken from a study of blood T cell repertoires in COVID-19. Whole-study context: COVID-19 samples, acute and convalescent, were from the United States, Italy and Spain. T cells, B-cell-depleted T cells, or PBMCs supplied cDNA or gDNA.

The clonotype originates from a woman in her sixties or seventies with active COVID-19. V and J are TRBV29-1 and TRBJ2-3; D remains ambiguous. The material sequenced was peripheral blood. CDR3 coding DNA: TGCAGCGTTGATTCCGGAGTCGGGTCCGATACGCAGTATTTT. Translated, it gives CSVDSGVGSDTQYF.